Presented here are 28 T cell receptor beta chains from one specimen sequenced in a study of blood T cells in healthy people across ages. For the second PCR, which ran for roughly 6 to 12 cycles, a sample-barcoded 5' primer and a J-beta primer mix were used. TCRdb recomputed calls from the 5' RACE reads with MiXCR, one row per CDR3 protein. The sample records a few hundred thousand distinct CDR3 sequences, about 27% being singletons. The same sample was also used in a study of T cells of mothers and their children.

The source material was blood. Every receptor here comes from a boy younger than 10 in good health.

This clonotype was seen more than once but under ten times. This sequence joins TRBV30 and TRBJ2-5, with unresolved D. Germline V gives CDR1 GTSNPN, CDR2 SVGIG (reference sequence). The CDR3 runs to 12 residues. Trimming shortened V by 8 bases and J by 5 bases, and 15 bases separated the two germline ends. The CDR3: CAARPTRETQYF. The CDR3 DNA follows: TGTGCCGCGCGCCCAACTCGGGAGACCCAGTACTTC.

The rearrangement joins TRBV7-9 to TRBJ2-7; 8 bases line up with TRBD2. The trim removed 4 bases at V and 5 bases at J, leaving 10 bases unmatched. CDR3 length: 15 amino acids. Germline values: CDR1 SEHNR, CDR2 FQNEAQ (reference sequence). The chain's CDR3 is CASSSFSGVRDEQYF. The CDR3, as DNA: TGTGCCAGCAGCTCCTTTAGCGGGGTCCGGGACGAGCAGTACTTC.

The chain recombines TRBV6-5 with TRBJ1-4, with D maybe TRBD1 (5 bases). V was clipped by 0 bases and J by 8 bases, with 16 bases between them. The CDR3 has 16 amino acids. The V gene's germline CDR1 is MNHEY and CDR2 SVGAGI. The CDR3 nucleotides are TGTGCCAGCAGTTACTCTAGGGGACTGACTGGCGAAAAACTGTTTTTT. This sequence encodes CASSYSRGLTGEKLFF.

This clonotype turned up a few times. This chain uses TRBV5-1 with TRBJ2-7, with TRBD1 matching 8 bases. Trimming cost V 3 bases and J 4 bases; bases outside gene matches: 6. CDR3 length equals 14 residues. Germline V CDR1 and CDR2: SGHRS, YFSETQ. The CDR3 DNA reads as TGCGCCAGCAGCTCCGGACAGGGAAGATACGAGCAGTACTTC. Amino acids: CASSSGQGRYEQYF.

This clonotype was counted between two and nine times. V is TRBV30 and J is TRBJ2-7; perhaps TRBD1 as D (6 bases). The CDR3 has 12 amino acids. The germline V gene has CDR1 GTSNPN and CDR2 SVGIG (reference sequence). V gave up 8 bases and J gave up 1 base, with 12 bases separating them. The CDR3 DNA reads TGTGCCGGGTCCGGGACATCCTACGAGCAGTACTTC. Its translation: CAGSGTSYEQYF.

This clonotype was seen a few times. The rearrangement links TRBV7-3 to TRBJ2-5, with D tentatively TRBD2 (5 bases). Per the germline V gene, CDR1 is SGHTA and CDR2 is FQGTGA. Trimming took 5 bases from V and 1 from J, leaving 14 bases between them. The CDR3 has 15 residues. The CDR3 loop is CASSPLGGSQETQYF. The CDR3 DNA reads as TGTGCCAGCAGCCCCCTAGGTGGGAGCCAAGAGACCCAGTACTTC.

The genes are TRBV4-1 and TRBJ1-2; the match to TRBD1 covers 12 bases. The ends lost 4 bases at V and 8 bases at J; junction bases unmatched: 11. Germline lookup yields CDR1 MGHRA and CDR2 YSYEKL. The CDR3 length is 16 residues. The CDR3 DNA is TGCGCCAGCAGCCCGGGACAGGGGGCAATATCGGTGGGCTACACCTTC. Residues: CASSPGQGAISVGYTF.

The rearrangement joins TRBV27 to TRBJ2-3; either TRBD1 or TRBD2 may fit D (5 bases each). The CDR3 extends over 16 amino acids. Trimming removed 6 bases from V and 0 bases from J, with 16 bases in between. The germline V gene has CDR1 MNHEY and CDR2 SMNVEV (reference sequence). The CDR3 loop reads CASSVVTGTSTDTQYF. CDR3 coding DNA: TGTGCCAGCAGCGTAGTAACCGGGACCAGCACAGATACGCAGTATTTT.

This clonotype was observed a few times. The chain uses TRBV28 and TRBJ2-3, with TRBD1 identical over 7 bases. J was trimmed by 2 bases and V by 4 bases; bases with no gene match: 6. CDR3 length equals 15 residues. From germline, CDR1 is MDHEN and CDR2 SYDVKM. In DNA form, the CDR3 reads TGTGCCAGCAGTTCATGGACAGGCCCCACAGATACGCAGTATTTT. Protein product: CASSSWTGPTDTQYF.

Note on this clonotype: Germline is not matched at one junction end, which may reflect a read error. In nucleotides, the CDR3 is TGTGCCACCAGCAGAGCCGGGTGGCGGTTCTTC. Translated, it gives CATSRAGWRFF. J is TRBJ2-5 and V is TRBV15; D is unclear. Germline CDR1 LNHNV, CDR2 YYDKDF (reference sequence). The CDR3 spans 11 residues.

On this clonotype: With a much larger clone just one base away, this may be a read error. The chain has TRBV3-1 and TRBJ2-7; no reliable D call. Germline V CDR1 and CDR2: LGHDT, YNNKEL (reference sequence). CDR3 length equals 12 residues. The V and J ends lost 0 bases and 5 bases respectively, with 5 bases between them. As DNA, the CDR3 is TGTGCCAGCAGCCAAGAAGGCGACGAGCAGTACTTC. Its protein product is CASSQEGDEQYF.

This clonotype has a handful of counts. The V gene is TRBV20-1, the J gene TRBJ2-7, with D possibly called TRBD1 or TRBD2 (5 bases each). The CDR3 has 13 amino acids. The germline CDR1 and CDR2 sequences are DFQATT and SNEGSKA (reference sequence). The V end lost 5 bases, the J end lost 2 bases, and 13 bases lay between the germline ends. As DNA, the CDR3 is TGCAGTGCTCCGCGCTGGGGGACCTACGAGCAGTACTTC. It is translated as CSAPRWGTYEQYF.

This chain links TRBV7-2 with TRBJ2-5; D might be TRBD1 (5 bases). The J call may be wrong; the DNA end is better matched by TRBJ2-7. This CDR3 spans 15 amino acids. Looked up from germline, CDR1 is SGHTA and CDR2 is FQGNSA. The chain's CDR3 is CASSAAQGSAYEQYF. CDR3 nucleotide sequence: TGTGCCAGCAGCGCCGCCCAGGGTAGTGCCTACGAGCAGTACTTC.

The V call is TRBV7-2, the J call TRBJ2-2, with D unresolved. Per germline, CDR1 SGHTA and CDR2 FQGNSA. V was cut by 5 bases and J by 3 bases, with 22 bases left in between. The CDR3 loop spans 18 amino acids. The CDR3 DNA follows: TGTGCCAGCAGCCCCTTAGCATCTGTGGGATGGTACACCGGGGAGCTGTTTTTT. Amino acids: CASSPLASVGWYTGELFF.

This clonotype was seen a handful of times. The chain is built from TRBV29-1 and TRBJ2-5; TRBD1 agrees at 7 bases. The germline CDR1 and CDR2 sequences are SQVTM and ANQGSEA. J was trimmed by 4 bases and V by 8 bases; bases with no gene match: 10. The CDR3 consists of 13 residues. CDR3 DNA: TGCAGCTTTTTGACAGGGATGGGAGAGACCCAGTACTTC. Translation gives CSFLTGMGETQYF.

The table lists this clonotype with a few counts. The genes are TRBV5-1 and TRBJ2-5; D gene uncertain. V dropped 0 bases and J dropped 2 bases, with 11 bases sitting between them. This CDR3 is built from 15 residues. Per the germline V gene, CDR1 is SGHRS and CDR2 is YFSETQ. CDR3 amino acids: CASSLALIAQETQYF. The CDR3 bases are TGCGCCAGCAGCTTGGCCCTAATAGCTCAAGAGACCCAGTACTTC.

Comments on this clonotype: Germline and junction disagree at one end, which may indicate a read error. This chain connects TRBV4-1 to TRBJ1-1; a possible D gene is TRBD1 (5 bases). This CDR3 has 15 amino acids. CDR1 is MGHRA and CDR2 is YSYEKL in the germline V gene. The CDR3 here is CASSQGPFGDTEPFF. In nucleotides, the CDR3 is TGCGCCAGCAGCCAGGGGCCCTTCGGAGACACTGAACCTTTCTTT.

The chain is built from TRBV15 and TRBJ1-2, with 9 bases fitting TRBD1. J lost 4 bases, V lost 5 bases, and 11 bases had no gene match. Germline V CDR1 and CDR2: LNHNV, YYDKDF (reference sequence). This CDR3 has 16 residues. Written as DNA, the CDR3 is TGTGCCACCAGCCGACGCTTCCGACAGGGGGTCTATGGCTACACCTTC. Amino acid sequence: CATSRRFRQGVYGYTF.

The chain recombines TRBV2 with TRBJ2-1; perhaps D is TRBD1 or TRBD2 (7 bases each). Germline lookup yields CDR1 SNHLY and CDR2 FYNNEI. V gave up 6 bases and J gave up 8 bases, with 20 bases separating them. The CDR3 totals 15 residues. CDR3 region: CASRGLQGGKDEQFF. The CDR3 DNA reads as TGTGCCAGCAGGGGCTTGCAGGGGGGGAAGGATGAGCAGTTCTTC.

This clonotype was detected ten times or more. CDR3 DNA sequence: TGCGCCAGCAGTGAGGATTATGAGCAGTTCTTC. It codes for CASSEDYEQFF. The chain uses TRBV10-2 and TRBJ2-1; D not resolved. The V end lost 2 bases, the J end lost 8 bases, and 4 bases lay between the germline ends. Germline CDR1 reads WSHSY; CDR2 reads SAAADI. This CDR3 is 11 amino acids long.

This chain connects TRBV12-3 or TRBV12-4 to TRBJ2-1; 7 bases agree with TRBD2. The CDR3 loop spans 17 amino acids. V dropped 8 bases and J dropped 0; count of bases not matched to a gene: 13. The CDR3 sequence is CASALERGQSSYNEQFF. CDR3 bases: TGTGCCAGCGCCTTGGAGCGGGGTCAGAGCTCCTACAATGAGCAGTTCTTC.

This clonotype occurred a few times. The chain carries TRBV28 and TRBJ1-4; the match to TRBD1 covers 9 bases. The CDR3 is 17 residues long. Germline CDR1 reads MDHEN; CDR2 reads SYDVKM. V dropped 4 bases and J dropped 5; count of bases not matched to a gene: 11. CDR3 region: CASSSTYRGRGNEKLFF. The CDR3 DNA reads as TGTGCCAGCAGTTCGACCTACAGGGGGCGCGGGAATGAAAAACTGTTTTTT.

The V and J genes are TRBV29-1 and TRBJ2-7; 7 bases agree with TRBD2. V shed 0 bases and J 7 bases; nucleotides not matched to a gene: 6. The CDR3 contains 13 residues. Germline values: CDR1 SQVTM, CDR2 ANQGSEA. This CDR3 is CSVEEGRVGEQYF. CDR3 nucleotide sequence: TGCAGCGTTGAAGAGGGGAGGGTAGGGGAGCAGTACTTC.

This clonotype was seen only a few times. The rearrangement uses TRBV4-1 and TRBJ1-1; 9 bases line up with TRBD1. Trimming took 3 bases from V and 0 from J; bases not matched to a gene: 8. Germline V gene lookup returns CDR1 MGHRA and CDR2 YSYEKL. This CDR3 has 17 residues. CDR3 nucleotide sequence: TGCGCCAGCAGCCAGGAGGGACAGGGCGCTATGAACACTGAAGCTTTCTTT. Translated: CASSQEGQGAMNTEAFF.

The chain is built from TRBV29-1 and TRBJ1-1, with 7 bases identical to TRBD1. The CDR3 consists of 14 residues. The ends lost 8 bases at V and 4 bases at J; junction bases unmatched: 13. CDR1 SQVTM and CDR2 ANQGSEA come from the germline V gene. CDR3 DNA sequence: TGCAGCCCACTATCAGGGGGGGAGGGCACTGAAGCTTTCTTT. Amino acids: CSPLSGGEGTEAFF.

This clonotype was observed at least ten times. The chain carries TRBV29-1 and TRBJ2-5, with 8 bases that match TRBD1. J gave up 3 bases and V 7 bases, and 7 bases lay outside the gene matches. Germline CDR1 is SQVTM and CDR2 is ANQGSEA. CDR3 length equals 13 residues. The CDR3: CSAWTGLEETQYF. The CDR3 nucleotides read TGCAGCGCCTGGACAGGGTTGGAAGAGACCCAGTACTTC.

The V call is TRBV20-1, the J call TRBJ2-5, with D tentatively TRBD1 or TRBD2 (5 bases each). The CDR3 runs 13 residues. The V gene lost 1 base and the J gene lost 5 bases, with 11 bases spanning the gap. From germline, CDR1 is DFQATT and CDR2 SNEGSKA (reference sequence). DNA of the CDR3: TGCAGTGCTAGAGGACGGGGCCACGAGACCCAGTACTTC. Encoded protein: CSARGRGHETQYF.

The V gene is TRBV5-1, the J gene TRBJ2-5; D uncertain. The CDR3 spans 15 residues. V shed 4 bases and J shed 5 bases, with 18 bases lying between them. CDR1 is SGHRS and CDR2 is YFSETQ in the germline V gene. The CDR3 DNA reads as TGCGCCAGCAGCCTCACGGGTCTGCCTATGGAGACCCAGTACTTC. Residues: CASSLTGLPMETQYF. The whole variable domain, remainder taken from reference TRBV5-1 and TRBJ2-5, is KAGVTQTPRYLIKTRGQQVTLSCSPISGHRSVSWYQQTPGQGLQFLFEYFSETQRNKGNFPGRFSGRQFSNSRSEMNVSTLELGDSALYLCASSLTGLPMETQYFGPGTRLLVL.